This T cell receptor (beta chain) comes out of a study of breast tumors, draining lymph nodes, adjacent tissues. This clonotype was seen repeatedly, ten times or more. Its antigen is still unknown. Whole-study findings and limits: Luminal-like breast cancer showed significantly higher tumor–nontumor repertoire similarity than basal-like. Tumors had less TCR diversity than lymph nodes, more than nontumor tissue. Tumor T cell lymph node origin was a supported hypothesis, not proven.

TCRdb used MiXCR to reprocess the multiplex PCR reads, holding one entry per CDR3 protein. Seen here are some 25,000 distinct CDR3 sequences, less than 25% observed once, and the top ten hold about 13%. The CDR3 totals 16 residues. Germline V CDR1 and CDR2: SQVTM, ANQGSEA. V gave up 1 base and J gave up 7 bases, with 20 bases separating them. The source is a female donor with breast cancer. Some clones in this sample may be carry-over from other donors' samples. J is TRBJ2-1 and V is TRBV29-1; possibly TRBD2 for D (6 bases). Sequenced sample: breast tumor tissue. The CDR3 DNA is TGCAGCGTTGAAGCGCGGGTCCTTCCGGCGGGGAATGAGCAGTTCTTC. It is translated as CSVEARVLPAGNEQFF.